The clone carrying this TCR beta chain has ten or more counts. Its cognate antigen is unknown. The entry originates in a study of T cells after yellow fever vaccination. Notes on the study in general: Reappearance after the booster was seen for most primary-vaccination clones, at 95% to 96% CD4 and less than 90% CD8. Abundant clonotypes from the bulk population could contaminate FACS-sorted repertoires.

TCRdb fed the 5' RACE reads into MiXCR, producing one record per CDR3 protein. Of 250,000 to 300,000 distinct CDR3 sequences listed, 5.2% were seen once; the top ten hold 2.5% to 4%. Germline V gene data show CDR1 as MNHEY and CDR2 as SMNVEV (reference sequence). The CDR3 is 15 amino acids. The V end was cut by 7 bases, the J end by 7 bases, with 22 bases between. The sample in question was CD4+ T cells sorted from PBMCs, obtained on the day of the yellow fever booster vaccination. The V gene is TRBV27, the J gene TRBJ1-2; D might be TRBD1 (6 bases). This TCR was recovered from a man between 18 and 29 years old who received the YFV17D yellow fever vaccine. CDR3 sequence reads: CASTSGSGALSGYTF. The CDR3 DNA is TGTGCCAGCACCTCGGGGTCAGGGGCTCTTAGTGGCTACACCTTC.